A selection of T cell receptor beta chains follows, all from one sample in a study of blood T cell repertoires in COVID-19. This table comes from immunoSEQ multiplex PCR, and its TCRdb copy is limited to in-frame clones, with some not included. The top ten hold approximately 10% of the sample, which has approximately 260,000 clones, over 70% seen once. Specimen: peripheral blood. Receptors originate from a woman in her 70s with COVID-19, enrolled during active disease. Both conserved end residues are part of each CDR3. Each record gives: J gene, clone size, D gene, V gene, CDR3 length, CDR3 DNA, CDR3 protein. D genes are given only for firm matches. A clone size is listed for some rows: how often the clone was seen (once, few, many), or a class if it is expanded.

J: TRBJ1-6
size: -
D: -
V: TRBV6-6
length: 15
DNA: TGTGCCAGCAGTTATGGGGGAGGGGATAATTCACCCCTCCACTTT
CDR3: CASSYGGGDNSPLHF

J: TRBJ2-7
size: -
D: -
V: TRBV30
length: 12
DNA: TGTGCCTGGACCCGACAGTCCTACGAGCAGTACTTC
CDR3: CAWTRQSYEQYF

J: TRBJ1-1
size: -
D: -
V: TRBV2
length: 14
DNA: TGTGCCAGCAGTGTTTTACAGGGGAACACTGAAGCTTTCTTT
CDR3: CASSVLQGNTEAFF

J: TRBJ2-7
size: -
D: -
V: TRBV11-3
length: 16
DNA: TGTGCCAGCAGCTCTGTTGTCCCAAAAATCGGCTACGAGCAGTACTTC
CDR3: CASSSVVPKIGYEQYF

J: TRBJ2-3
size: -
D: TRBD2
V: TRBV5-1
length: 15
DNA: TGCGCCAGCAGGTGGGACTACCGGATCCCAGATACGCAGTATTTT
CDR3: CASRWDYRIPDTQYF

J: TRBJ2-3
size: -
D: TRBD2
V: TRBV10-3
length: 18
DNA: TGTGCCATCAGTGCGACTAGCGGGAACGGCATTAGCACAGATACGCAGTATTTT
CDR3: CAISATSGNGISTDTQYF

J: TRBJ1-5
size: -
D: TRBD1
V: TRBV6-6
length: 13
DNA: TGTGCCAGCAGTTACTCCCCTGAGGACAGGGCCCATTTT
CDR3: CASSYSPEDRAHF

J: TRBJ1-2
size: -
D: -
V: TRBV2
length: 16
DNA: TGTGCCAGCAGTGAATCCCAGGTCCTTAAGAGCTATGGCTACACCTTC
CDR3: CASSESQVLKSYGYTF

J: TRBJ2-3
size: -
D: -
V: TRBV11-3
length: 15
DNA: TGTGCCAGCAGCTTCGGCAGGACTAGCACAGATACGCAGTATTTT
CDR3: CASSFGRTSTDTQYF

J: TRBJ1-3
size: -
D: TRBD1
V: TRBV5-1
length: 16
DNA: TGCGCCAGCAGCCCGAAGACAGGGTCCCCTGGAAACACCATATATTTT
CDR3: CASSPKTGSPGNTIYF

J: TRBJ2-5
size: -
D: -
V: TRBV2
length: 14
DNA: TGTGCCAGCAGTGGTCGCAGGGGCCAGGAGACCCAGTACTTC
CDR3: CASSGRRGQETQYF

J: TRBJ1-2
size: once
D: -
V: TRBV6-2/TRBV6-3
length: 13
DNA: TGTGCCAGCAGTCGAGACAGTCACTATGGCTACACCTTC
CDR3: CASSRDSHYGYTF

J: TRBJ1-2
size: -
D: -
V: TRBV10-3
length: 13
DNA: TGTGCCATCAGTCGATCAGGGTCCCATGGCTACACCTTC
CDR3: CAISRSGSHGYTF

J: TRBJ2-6
size: -
D: TRBD2
V: TRBV5-1
length: 17
DNA: TGCGCCAGCAGCTTGGCCGGACTAGGCTCTGGGGCCAACGTCCTGACTTTC
CDR3: CASSLAGLGSGANVLTF

J: TRBJ1-1
size: -
D: TRBD1
V: TRBV2
length: 15
DNA: TGTGCCAGCAGTGTTCCGGGACAGGTAAACACTGAAGCTTTCTTT
CDR3: CASSVPGQVNTEAFF

J: TRBJ1-1
size: -
D: TRBD1
V: TRBV18
length: 16
DNA: TGTGCCAGCTCACCATCTTTTCAGGGGGGATTTACTGAAGCTTTCTTT
CDR3: CASSPSFQGGFTEAFF

J: TRBJ1-2
size: -
D: TRBD1
V: TRBV5-4
length: 14
DNA: TGTGCCAGCAGCTTGGACACAGGGGTTGGCGGCTACACCTTC
CDR3: CASSLDTGVGGYTF

J: TRBJ1-5
size: once
D: TRBD1
V: TRBV2
length: 14
DNA: TGTGCCAGCAGTGAGGGACAGGGGAATCAGCCCCAGCATTTT
CDR3: CASSEGQGNQPQHF

J: TRBJ1-2
size: -
D: TRBD1
V: TRBV6-6
length: 13
DNA: TGTGCCAGCAGTCGCGACAGGGTCAATGGCTACACCTTC
CDR3: CASSRDRVNGYTF

J: TRBJ2-1
size: once
D: -
V: TRBV6-2/TRBV6-3
length: 14
DNA: TGTGCCAGCAGTTACCCCTACCCGGTCAATGAGCAGTTCTTC
CDR3: CASSYPYPVNEQFF

J: TRBJ2-5
size: -
D: TRBD1
V: TRBV5-1
length: 14
DNA: TGCGCCAGCAGCCAAGGGACAGGGACCGGGACCCAGTACTTC
CDR3: CASSQGTGTGTQYF

J: TRBJ1-4
size: -
D: TRBD1
V: TRBV6-2/TRBV6-3
length: 16
DNA: TGTGCCAGCAGCCGCACCCGGACAGGGGCTAATGAAAAACTGTTTTTT
CDR3: CASSRTRTGANEKLFF

J: TRBJ2-5
size: -
D: -
V: TRBV29-1
length: 14
DNA: TGCAGCGTTGAGCAGGGGTCTGTCGGAGAGACCCAGTACTTC
CDR3: CSVEQGSVGETQYF

J: TRBJ1-4
size: -
D: -
V: TRBV6-2/TRBV6-3
length: 13
DNA: TGTGCCAGCAGTTACCAAGCGGGCGCGTGGGATTCGTTT
CDR3: CASSYQAGAWDSF

J: TRBJ1-1
size: -
D: TRBD1
V: TRBV11-3
length: 13
DNA: TGTGCCAGCGGCGGACAGGGTCGAAGTGAAGCTTTCTTT
CDR3: CASGGQGRSEAFF

J: TRBJ2-7
size: -
D: TRBD1
V: TRBV28
length: 13
DNA: TGTGCCAGCGACCGGGACAGGGGGCACGAGCAGTACTTC
CDR3: CASDRDRGHEQYF

J: TRBJ2-3
size: -
D: TRBD2
V: TRBV7-9
length: 14
DNA: TGTGCCAGCAGCACAGCGGGAGGGCCAGATACGCAGTATTTT
CDR3: CASSTAGGPDTQYF

J: TRBJ2-1
size: -
D: TRBD2
V: TRBV4-3
length: 11
DNA: TGCGCCAGCAGCCAGGGGGGGGAGCAGTTCTTC
CDR3: CASSQGGEQFF

J: TRBJ1-4
size: -
D: -
V: TRBV6-2/TRBV6-3
length: 14
DNA: TGTGCCAGCAGTTACCTAACAACTAATGAAAAACTGTTTTTT
CDR3: CASSYLTTNEKLFF

J: TRBJ2-5
size: -
D: -
V: TRBV14
length: 16
DNA: TGTGCCAGCAGCCAAGTGGGTGGACTCGACGAAGAGACCCAGTACTTC
CDR3: CASSQVGGLDEETQYF

J: TRBJ1-1
size: -
D: TRBD1
V: TRBV5-5
length: 14
DNA: TGTGCCAGCAGCACCGACAGGGGGCGAACTGAAGCTTTCTTT
CDR3: CASSTDRGRTEAFF

J: TRBJ2-7
size: -
D: -
V: TRBV19
length: 13
DNA: TGTGCCAGTATGGATGGGCCCCCCTACGAGCAGTACTTC
CDR3: CASMDGPPYEQYF

J: TRBJ2-1
size: -
D: -
V: TRBV2
length: 15
DNA: TGTGCCAGCAGTGGTAGGAGGGTCTCCTACAATGAGCAGTTCTTC
CDR3: CASSGRRVSYNEQFF

J: TRBJ1-2
size: -
D: -
V: TRBV19
length: 15
DNA: TGTGCCAGTACTCCCCAAGATACGGGTGTAGGCGGCTACACCTTC
CDR3: CASTPQDTGVGGYTF

J: TRBJ1-3
size: -
D: -
V: TRBV28
length: 16
DNA: TGTGCCAGCAGTTTTCTGGTCGACGGAGCTGGAAACACCATATATTTT
CDR3: CASSFLVDGAGNTIYF

J: TRBJ1-1
size: -
D: TRBD1
V: TRBV7-9
length: 16
DNA: TGTGCCAGCAGCACCGGGACAGGGGTGACGAACACTGAAGCTTTCTTT
CDR3: CASSTGTGVTNTEAFF

J: TRBJ1-3
size: -
D: -
V: TRBV18
length: 15
DNA: TGTGCCAGCTCACCCGGAGTGAGCTCTGGAAACACCATATATTTT
CDR3: CASSPGVSSGNTIYF

J: TRBJ1-2
size: -
D: -
V: TRBV20-1
length: 11
DNA: TGCAGTGCCCCGTCGGGGGAACGCTACACCTTC
CDR3: CSAPSGERYTF

J: TRBJ2-7
size: -
D: TRBD2
V: TRBV6-1
length: 14
DNA: TGTGCCAGCAGTTATGGACTAGCGACTTACGAGCAGTACTTC
CDR3: CASSYGLATYEQYF

J: TRBJ2-1
size: -
D: TRBD2
V: TRBV24-1
length: 18
DNA: TGTGCCACCAGTGATGCCGGGACTAGCTACAGCTCCTACAATGAGCAGTTCTTC
CDR3: CATSDAGTSYSSYNEQFF

J: TRBJ2-5
size: -
D: TRBD2
V: TRBV29-1
length: 14
DNA: TGCAGCGTTAAAAGCGGGAGGGTAGACGAGACCCAGTACTTC
CDR3: CSVKSGRVDETQYF